The clone carrying this T cell receptor beta chain was found a few times. Its antigen is undetermined. This CDR3 has 13 amino acids. Trimming shortened V by 6 bases and J by 0 bases, and 9 bases separated the two germline ends. Germline V gene sequence: CDR1 LNHDA, CDR2 SQIVND (reference sequence). It was version v3.0 of the immunoSEQ assay that was run at survey level. The method was immunoSEQ multiplex PCR; TCRdb's version includes in-frame clones alone and lacks a portion of them. The sample lists more than 25,000 clones; more than 85% were seen once. This record comes from a study of long-term antiretroviral therapy in people with HIV. Points from the study as a whole: Blood draws took place between the mid-2000s and the late 2010s and possibly involved older ART regimens. Within the repertoire, clones expanded before ART were dominant at all time points.

This chain links TRBV19 with TRBJ2-7; no definite D call. This TCR came from a man aged 18 to 29 with HIV. Sequenced material: unsorted PBMCs, taken 3.1 years after starting antiretroviral therapy. The CDR3 DNA follows: TGTGCCAGTAGCGTTGCCGTCTCCTACGAGCAGTACTTC. This codes for CASSVAVSYEQYF.